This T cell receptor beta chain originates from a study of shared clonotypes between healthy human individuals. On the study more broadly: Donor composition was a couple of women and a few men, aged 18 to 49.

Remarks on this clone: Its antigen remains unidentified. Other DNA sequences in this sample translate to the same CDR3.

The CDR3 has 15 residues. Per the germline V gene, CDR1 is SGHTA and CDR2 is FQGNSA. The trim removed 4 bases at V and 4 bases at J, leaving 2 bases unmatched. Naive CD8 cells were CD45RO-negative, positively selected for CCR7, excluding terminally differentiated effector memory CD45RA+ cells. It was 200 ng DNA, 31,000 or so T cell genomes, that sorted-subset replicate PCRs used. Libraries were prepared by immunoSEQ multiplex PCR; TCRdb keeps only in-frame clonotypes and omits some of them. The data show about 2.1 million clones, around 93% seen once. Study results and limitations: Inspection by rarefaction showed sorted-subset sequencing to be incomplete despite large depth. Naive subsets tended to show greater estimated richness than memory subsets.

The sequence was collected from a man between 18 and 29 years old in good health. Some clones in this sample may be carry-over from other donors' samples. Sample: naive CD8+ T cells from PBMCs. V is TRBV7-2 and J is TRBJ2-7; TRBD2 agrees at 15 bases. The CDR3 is CASSSGLAGGYEQYF. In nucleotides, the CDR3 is TGTGCCAGCAGCTCGGGACTAGCGGGAGGATACGAGCAGTACTTC.